The 5 T cell receptor beta chains given below trace back to one sample, sequenced in a study of blood T cell repertoires in COVID-19. The protocol was immunoSEQ multiplex PCR, while the TCRdb copy is restricted to in-frame clones and leaves out a portion. The data show about 100,000 clones, roughly 85% seen once. Sequenced material: peripheral blood. These TCRs come from a man between 65 and 85 years old with active or convalescent COVID-19.

This clone appeared a few times. This chain connects TRBV9 to TRBJ1-1; 7 bases align to TRBD1. Germline V gives CDR1 SGDLS, CDR2 YYNGEE. V trimming: 4 bases; J trimming: 7 bases; junction bases outside the gene matches: 10. The CDR3 has 14 amino acids. The CDR3 spells CASSPRQGEVEAFF. In nucleotides, the CDR3 is TGTGCCAGCAGCCCACGACAGGGAGAAGTTGAAGCTTTCTTT. Filled out from reference TRBV9 and TRBJ1-1, the complete variable domain reads DSGVTQTPKHLITATGQRVTLRCSPRSGDLSVYWYQQSLDQGLQFLIQYYNGEERAKGNILERFSAQQFPDLHSELNLSSLELGDSALYFCASSPRQGEVEAFFGQGTRLTVV.

This clone was seen once. The V call is TRBV6-5, the J call TRBJ2-7, with no clear D. Trimming took 8 bases from V and 4 from J, leaving 12 bases between them. Germline CDR1 and CDR2: MNHEY and SVGAGI. The CDR3 is 12 residues long. CDR3 in amino acids: CASVFGGYEQYF. Here the CDR3 DNA reads TGTGCCAGCGTATTCGGCGGATACGAGCAGTACTTC.

The rearrangement links TRBV15 to TRBJ1-1; TRBD1 is a possible D gene (5 bases). Trimming took off 7 bases at V and 2 bases at J, with 11 bases between the two ends. This CDR3 is 13 amino acids long. Germline CDR1 is LNHNV and CDR2 is YYDKDF (reference sequence). Here the CDR3 reads CATMLDINTEAFF. The CDR3 DNA reads TGTGCCACCATGCTGGACATTAACACTGAAGCTTTCTTT.

This clone is a singleton in its sample. The gene calls are TRBV9 and TRBJ2-1, with TRBD2 matching 12 bases. The CDR3 sequence is 17 residues long. From germline, CDR1 is SGDLS and CDR2 YYNGEE. V was clipped by 4 bases and J by 6 bases; unmatched bases: 11. Here the CDR3 DNA reads TGTGCCAGCAGCTCTCTAGCCGGGACTAGCGGGTTCAATGAGCAGTTCTTC. It encodes CASSSLAGTSGFNEQFF.

V is TRBV28 and J is TRBJ2-1; 7 bases map to TRBD2. The germline V gene has CDR1 MDHEN and CDR2 SYDVKM. The ends lost 2 bases at V and 5 bases at J; junction bases unmatched: 12. The CDR3 has 17 residues. The CDR3 nucleotides are TGTGCCAGCAGTTTACTCCGAGCGGGGCAGGGAAACAATGAGCAGTTCTTC. It yields the protein CASSLLRAGQGNNEQFF.